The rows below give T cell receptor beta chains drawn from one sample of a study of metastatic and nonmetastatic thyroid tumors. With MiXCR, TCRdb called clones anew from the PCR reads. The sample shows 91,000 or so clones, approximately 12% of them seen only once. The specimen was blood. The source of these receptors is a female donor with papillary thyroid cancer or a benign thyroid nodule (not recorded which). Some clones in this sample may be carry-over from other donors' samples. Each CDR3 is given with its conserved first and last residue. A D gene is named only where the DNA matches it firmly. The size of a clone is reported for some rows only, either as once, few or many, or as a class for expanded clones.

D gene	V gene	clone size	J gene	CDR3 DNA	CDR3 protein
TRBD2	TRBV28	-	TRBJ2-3	TGTGCCAGCAGTCAGGGACTAGCGGGAGGGCCTGGGGTAGATACGCAGTATTTT	CASSQGLAGGPGVDTQYF
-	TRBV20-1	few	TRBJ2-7	TGCAGTGCTAGAGATTATGGGTCTATTGCGTACGAGCAGTACTTC	CSARDYGSIAYEQYF
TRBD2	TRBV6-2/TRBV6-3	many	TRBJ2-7	TGTGCCAGCAGTTACCGACTAGCGGGAGCGGGGGAGCAGTACTTC	CASSYRLAGAGEQYF
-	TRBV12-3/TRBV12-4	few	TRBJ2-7	TGTGCCAGCAGTTTGGGCGCCGCGATGGAGCAGTACTTC	CASSLGAAMEQYF
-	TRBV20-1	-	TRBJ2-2	TGCAGTGCTCCTCCGCCCGGGACCCCCGGGGAGCTGTTTTTT	CSAPPPGTPGELFF
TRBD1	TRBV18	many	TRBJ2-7	TGTGCCAGCTCACCGGGACAGGGTAACTACGAGCAGTACTTC	CASSPGQGNYEQYF
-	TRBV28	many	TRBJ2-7	TGTGCCAGCAGTTTATCCGCCGTTCACTCTGGGGAGCAGTACTTC	CASSLSAVHSGEQYF
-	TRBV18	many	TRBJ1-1	TGTGCCAGCTCACCACCGGGGGTTGGCACTGAAGCTTTCTTT	CASSPPGVGTEAFF
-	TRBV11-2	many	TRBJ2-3	TGTGCCAGCAGCTATAGGCAAACTAGCACAGATACGCAGTATTTT	CASSYRQTSTDTQYF
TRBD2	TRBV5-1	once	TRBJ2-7	TGCGCCAGCAGCGATCAGGCGGGAGCCTACGAGCAGTACTTC	CASSDQAGAYEQYF
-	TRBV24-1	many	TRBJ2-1	TGTGCCACCCAGGGGGGCAATGAGCAGTTCTTC	CATQGGNEQFF
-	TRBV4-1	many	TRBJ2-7	TGCGCCAGCAGCCAAGTCGTGATCGGCGAGCAGTACTTC	CASSQVVIGEQYF
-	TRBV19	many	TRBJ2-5	TGTGCCAGTAGTATGGGGCTAGCGAAGACGGAGACCCAGTACTTC	CASSMGLAKTETQYF
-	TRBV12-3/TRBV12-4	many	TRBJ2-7	TGTGCCAGCAGCGGGTACTTATCCTCCTACGAGCAGTACTTC	CASSGYLSSYEQYF
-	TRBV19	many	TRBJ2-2	TGTGCCAGTAGCCTCCAGCCCACCTCCGGGGAGCTGTTTTTT	CASSLQPTSGELFF
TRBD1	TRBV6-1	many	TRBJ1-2	TGTGCCAGCAGTGATATCTCGACAGGGTCGGGAGGCTACACCTTC	CASSDISTGSGGYTF
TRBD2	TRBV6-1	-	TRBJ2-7	TGTGCCAGCAGTCCCCCCCGGGTTAGGAGCGGGAGGTCTGGGTCCTACGAGCAGTACTTC	CASSPPRVRSGRSGSYEQYF
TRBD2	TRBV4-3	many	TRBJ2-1	TGCGCCAGCAGCCAAGATTGGGGCGGGAGGCAGAATGAGCAGTTCTTC	CASSQDWGGRQNEQFF
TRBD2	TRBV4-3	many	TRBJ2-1	TGCGCCAGCAGCCAGCGACTAGCGGGAGTGGATGAGCAGTTCTTC	CASSQRLAGVDEQFF
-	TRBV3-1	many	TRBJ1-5	TGTGCCAGCAGCCAAGAAAATGGCGGCCTAACAATAAATCAGCCCCAGCATTTT	CASSQENGGLTINQPQHF
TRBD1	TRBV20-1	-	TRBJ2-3	TGCAGTGCTAACGGGGACAGCATTTTTATCACAGATACGCAGTATTTT	CSANGDSIFITDTQYF
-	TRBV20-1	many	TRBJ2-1	TGCAGTGCTCACGGCGGGCTCAGCGGATACAATGAGCAGTTCTTC	CSAHGGLSGYNEQFF
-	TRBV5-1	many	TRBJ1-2	TGCGCCAGCAGTTTGGGTTCCTATGGCTACACCTTC	CASSLGSYGYTF
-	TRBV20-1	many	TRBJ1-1	TGCAGTGCTAGAGATAGGGGGGAGGCTTTCTTT	CSARDRGEAFF
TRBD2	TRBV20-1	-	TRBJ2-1	TGCAGTGCTAGACTAGCGGCTTACAATGAGCAGTTCTTC	CSARLAAYNEQFF
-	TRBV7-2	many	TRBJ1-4	TGTGCCAGCAGCTTAGGGGGGACGGATAATGAAAAACTGTTTTTT	CASSLGGTDNEKLFF
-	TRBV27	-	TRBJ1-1	TGTGCCAGCAGTAGACCAGGGGACACTGAAGCTTTCTTT	CASSRPGDTEAFF
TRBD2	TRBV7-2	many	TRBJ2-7	TGTGCCAGCAGCTTAGCACTAGCGGGAGGTACCTACGAGCAGTACTTC	CASSLALAGGTYEQYF
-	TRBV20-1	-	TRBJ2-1	TGCAGTGCTAGACCCCTTCGGGGTTACAATGAGCAGTTCTTC	CSARPLRGYNEQFF
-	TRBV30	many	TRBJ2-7	TGTGCCTGGGTTGGACATACGGGGGAGCAGTACTTC	CAWVGHTGEQYF
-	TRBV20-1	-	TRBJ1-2	TGCAGTGCAAGACCGGGGGGCTATGGCTACACCTTC	CSARPGGYGYTF
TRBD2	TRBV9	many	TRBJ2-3	TGTGCCAGCAGCGTAGGACTAGCGGGAGAGGGTGCAGATACGCAGTATTTT	CASSVGLAGEGADTQYF
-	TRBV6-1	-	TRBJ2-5	TGTGCCAGCAGTGAATTAGTTGGGGAGACCCAGTACTTC	CASSELVGETQYF
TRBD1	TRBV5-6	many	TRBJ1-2	TGTGCCAGCAGCTCCGGGACAGCTGGCTACACCTTC	CASSSGTAGYTF
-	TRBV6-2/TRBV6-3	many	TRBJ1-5	TGTGCCAGCAGAACGTCGCCAGGCAATCAGCCCCAGCATTTT	CASRTSPGNQPQHF
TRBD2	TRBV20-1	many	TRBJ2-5	TGCAGTGTTATCGGGGTGGCGGGAGGGGAGACCCAGTACTTC	CSVIGVAGGETQYF
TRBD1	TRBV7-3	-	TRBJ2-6	TGTGCCAGCAGCCTACAGGGGGCGGCTGGGGCCAACGTCCTGACTTTC	CASSLQGAAGANVLTF
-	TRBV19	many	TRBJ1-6	TGTGCCAGTACAACTAAGGCGACAGGCCTTAATTCACCCCTCCACTTT	CASTTKATGLNSPLHF
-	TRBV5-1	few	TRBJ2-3	TGCGCCAGCAGCTTGGAATACAGCACATATACGCAGTATTTT	CASSLEYSTYTQYF
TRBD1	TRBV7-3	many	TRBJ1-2	TGTGCCAAGGACAGGGAGGACAGGAACTATGGCTACACCTTC	CAKDREDRNYGYTF
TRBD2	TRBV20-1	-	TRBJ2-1	TGCAGTGCCCCTCCCGGGACTAGCGGCAATGAGCAGTTCTTC	CSAPPGTSGNEQFF
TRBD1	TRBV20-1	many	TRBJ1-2	TGCAGTGCTAGAGACCTATTCCGGGACAGGGGCTATGGCTACACCTTC	CSARDLFRDRGYGYTF
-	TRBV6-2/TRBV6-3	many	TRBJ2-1	TGTGCCAGCAGTTGGGGGGGCTGGAGCTCCTACAATGAGCAGTTCTTC	CASSWGGWSSYNEQFF
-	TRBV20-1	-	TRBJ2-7	TGCAGTGCAACCGAGAGGAACTCCTACGAGCAGTACTTC	CSATERNSYEQYF
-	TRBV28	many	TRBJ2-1	TGCGCGACGCTAGCGCCCACCTACAATGAGCAGTTCTTC	CATLAPTYNEQFF
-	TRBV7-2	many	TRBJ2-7	TGTGCCAGCAGCCTCGGGGTTACCTACGAGCAGTACTTC	CASSLGVTYEQYF